These 8 T cell receptor beta chains were all obtained from the same sample, sequenced in a study of blood T cell repertoires in COVID-19 (dated by TCRdb to between 2020 and 2021). Library preparation employed the immunoSEQ multiplex PCR assay. The clones in this table, taken by TCRdb from immuneACCESS, are in-frame only. Not every clone is retained; where verified, under half of the shortfall comes from an unresolved V gene, and the cause of the rest is unknown. Across this sample there are more than 200,000 clones, with approximately 86% seen only once. Together, the top ten hold under 2% of the sample. The sequenced sample was PBMCs or T cells enriched from blood (not recorded which). All receptors derive from a woman between 45 and 60 years old who had recovered from COVID-19.

V gene TRBV5-1 combines with J gene TRBJ2-3; 9 bases map to TRBD2. From germline, CDR1 is SGHRS and CDR2 YFSETQ. Germline trimming cut 7 bases from V and 3 bases from J; bases unmatched to any gene: 15. The CDR3 runs 17 residues. The CDR3 nucleotides are TGCGCCAGCGGTGGAGCACCGGGACTAGCAGCGACAGATACGCAGTATTTT. This sequence encodes CASGGAPGLAATDTQYF.

As regards this clone: Other DNA sequences in this sample translate to the same CDR3. This chain joins TRBV18 and TRBJ2-5; TRBD2 aligns across 9 bases. The J segment lost 4 bases and the V segment lost 1 base, leaving 4 bases of the junction unmatched. Germline-derived CDR1 and CDR2 are KGHSH and LQKENI. The CDR3 length is 15 residues. CDR3 residues: CASSPLAGVGETQYF. In nucleotides, the CDR3 is TGTGCCAGCTCACCACTAGCGGGAGTAGGAGAGACCCAGTACTTC. Based on the CDR3 plus reference TRBV18 and TRBJ2-5, the full variable domain is NAGVMQNPRHLVRRRGQEARLRCSPMKGHSHVYWYRQLPEEGLKFMVYLQKENIIDESGMPKERFSAEFPKEGPSILRIQQVVRGDSAAYFCASSPLAGVGETQYFGPGTRLLVL.

This clone has a single count. The rearrangement links TRBV14 to TRBJ2-2; D might be TRBD2 (6 bases). CDR1 is SGHDN, CDR2 FVKESK, per germline. CDR3 length equals 15 residues. V lost 4 bases and J lost 0, with 9 bases in between. The CDR3 loop is CASSPRTTNTGELFF. The CDR3 bases are TGTGCCAGCAGCCCACGGACTACGAACACCGGGGAGCTGTTTTTT.

The chain joins TRBV24-1 to TRBJ2-3, with no clear D. The length of the CDR3 is 13 residues. V gave up 9 bases and J gave up 2 bases, with 11 bases separating them. CDR1 and CDR2 (germline): KGHDR, SFDVKD. The CDR3 region is CATSPRFTDTQYF. The CDR3 DNA sequence: TGTGCCACCTCGCCGCGGTTCACAGATACGCAGTATTTT.

This clone was recorded once. The chain joins TRBV19 to TRBJ2-5; a weak D match, TRBD1 (6 bases). Per the germline V gene, CDR1 is LNHDA and CDR2 is SQIVND (reference sequence). Trimming shortened V by 4 bases and J by 2 bases, and 8 bases separated the two germline ends. This CDR3 is built from 13 residues. The CDR3 DNA reads as TGTGCCAGTAGTAGGGACATTCAAGAGACCCAGTACTTC. Protein sequence: CASSRDIQETQYF.

The rearrangement uses TRBV3-1 (or the pseudogene TRBV3-2) and TRBJ2-2; a weak D match, TRBD2 (6 bases). The CDR3 loop spans 15 amino acids. The germline gives CDR1 LGHDT, CDR2 YNNKEL (reference sequence). V was clipped by 4 bases and J by 1 base, with 10 bases between them. CDR3 region: CASSLRDLNTGELFF. The CDR3 DNA reads as TGTGCCAGCAGCCTCCGGGACTTGAACACCGGGGAGCTGTTTTTT.

J is TRBJ2-7 and V is TRBV27; 8 bases map to TRBD2. CDR3 size: 16 residues. The germline V gene has CDR1 MNHEY and CDR2 SMNVEV (reference sequence). V was clipped by 5 bases and J by 0 bases; unmatched bases: 9. CDR3 DNA: TGTGCCAGCAGTCCTAGCCCTAGCGGGTACTCCTACGAGCAGTACTTC. It translates to CASSPSPSGYSYEQYF.

In this sample, this clone turned up once. The chain couples TRBV15 to TRBJ2-5, with TRBD2 identical over 14 bases. This CDR3 spans 20 amino acids. Germline V gene sequence: CDR1 LNHNV, CDR2 YYDKDF (reference sequence). V shed 0 bases and J 3 bases; nucleotides not matched to a gene: 12. The CDR3 is CATSRDGKATSGRAEETQYF. The CDR3 DNA is TGTGCCACCAGCAGAGATGGCAAGGCGACTAGCGGGAGGGCCGAAGAGACCCAGTACTTC.